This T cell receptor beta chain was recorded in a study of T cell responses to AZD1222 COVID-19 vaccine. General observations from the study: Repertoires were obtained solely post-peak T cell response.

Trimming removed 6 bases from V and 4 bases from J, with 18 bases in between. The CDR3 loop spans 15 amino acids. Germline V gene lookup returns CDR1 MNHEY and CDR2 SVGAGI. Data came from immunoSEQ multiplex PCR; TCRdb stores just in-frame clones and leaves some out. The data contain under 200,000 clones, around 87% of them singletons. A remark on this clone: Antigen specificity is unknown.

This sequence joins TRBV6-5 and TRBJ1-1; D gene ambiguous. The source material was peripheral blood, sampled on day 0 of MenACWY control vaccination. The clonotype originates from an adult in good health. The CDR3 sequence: CASRDTPGAGTEAFF. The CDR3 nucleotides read TGTGCCAGCAGAGACACCCCAGGTGCCGGCACTGAAGCTTTCTTT.